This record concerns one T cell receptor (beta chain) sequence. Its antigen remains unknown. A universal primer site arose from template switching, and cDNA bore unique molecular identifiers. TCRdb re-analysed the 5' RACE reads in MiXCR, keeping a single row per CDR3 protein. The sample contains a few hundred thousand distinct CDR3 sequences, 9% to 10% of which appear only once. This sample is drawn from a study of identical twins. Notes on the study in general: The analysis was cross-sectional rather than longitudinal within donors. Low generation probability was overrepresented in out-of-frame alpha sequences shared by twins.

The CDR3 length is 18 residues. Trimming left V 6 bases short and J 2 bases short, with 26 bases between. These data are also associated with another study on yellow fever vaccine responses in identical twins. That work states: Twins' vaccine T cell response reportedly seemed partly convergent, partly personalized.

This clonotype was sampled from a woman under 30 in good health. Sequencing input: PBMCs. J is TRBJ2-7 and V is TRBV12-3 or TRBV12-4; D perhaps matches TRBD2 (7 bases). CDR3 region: CASRQGRPGSGTPYEQYF. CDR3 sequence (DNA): TGTGCCAGCAGACAGGGTCGACCCGGCAGCGGGACCCCCTACGAGCAGTACTTC.